This T cell receptor (beta chain) was observed in a study of blood T cell repertoires in COVID-19. Study at large: The United States, Italy and Spain provided the acute and convalescent COVID-19 samples.

Residents of approximately 25 US areas, aged about 18 to 89 years, made up the participants. Which cohort a participant joined came from the clinical history participants gave. Exposed study participants had met a COVID-19 case within 2 weeks before entry. Trimming removed 5 bases from V and 5 bases from J; junction bases left unmatched: 4. The CDR3 totals 13 residues. The V gene's germline CDR1 is MDHEN and CDR2 SYDVKM. The method was immunoSEQ multiplex PCR; TCRdb's version includes in-frame clones alone and lacks a portion of them. The sample lists roughly 260,000 clones, around 82% occurring once.

The source is a woman aged 40 to 55 who had been exposed to COVID-19. The rearrangement links TRBV28 to TRBJ1-1, with 8 bases that match TRBD1. What was sequenced was PBMCs or T cells enriched from blood (not recorded which). The CDR3 sequence: CASSKQGGTEAFF. The CDR3 nucleotides are TGTGCCAGCAGTAAACAGGGGGGAACTGAAGCTTTCTTT.